This record covers a single TCR beta chain. The antigen is not known. RNA transcripts provided the source from which TCR beta CDR3 regions were amplified. TCR CDR3 regions were first amplified by RT-PCR with HTBI primers. TCRdb itself ran the multiplex PCR reads through MiXCR, one entry per CDR3 protein. The sample lists roughly 400,000 distinct CDR3 sequences, about 25% occurring once. This sample is drawn from a study of T cells in Graves' hyperthyroidism and ophthalmopathy. In the study overall: Specimen type is peripheral blood, collected at initial diagnosis prior to any treatment.

The study excluded patients with uncontrolled infection, other autoimmune disease, pregnancy or lactation. The CDR3 loop spans 12 amino acids. Trimming cost V 8 bases and J 7 bases, with 12 bases left between them. Germline CDR1 and CDR2: SGHNT and YENEEA. Overall study results and limits: Expanded thyroid clonotypes (above 0.001) were mostly also found in blood.

The sample was blood. The V call is TRBV11-3, the J call TRBJ1-3; D is perhaps TRBD1 (6 bases). The clonotype was recovered from a man aged 50 to 59 with Graves' hyperthyroidism. The CDR3 DNA is TGTGCCAGCGGACAAGGGGGGAACACCATATATTTT. This encodes CASGQGGNTIYF.